The entry below gives a single T cell receptor beta chain sequence along with its context. TCRdb re-derived calls from the RT-PCR reads in MiXCR, one entry per CDR3 protein. Found here are just under 550,000 distinct CDR3 sequences, less than 25% of them singletons; the top ten hold 2.5% to 3.5%. The V gene's germline CDR1 is SNHLY and CDR2 FYNNEI. The CDR3 spans 13 residues. Deletions cut 8 bases from V and 4 bases from J, with 15 bases between. This record belongs to a study of response to subunit inactivated influenza vaccine. These data are also associated with another study on T cells expressing NK-cell markers. From that report: TCR beta cDNA was generated via 5'RACE template switching incorporating UMIs. Sorted CD3+CD56+NKG2C+, CD3+CD56+NKG2C- and CD3+CD56-NKG2C+ T cells provided the TCR beta repertoires. Sorting of alpha-beta TCR T cells alone was achieved in several experiments with an anti-gamma-delta TCR antibody.

This receptor was taken from a man aged 45 to 65 who received an inactivated influenza vaccine. The sequencing used CD4+ T cells sorted from PBMCs, collected roughly 12 days after vaccination. The chain has TRBV2 and TRBJ2-7; D is uncertain. CDR3 nucleotides: TGTGCCAGCGGGGAAGCTGACAAATACGAGCAGTACTTC. This codes for CASGEADKYEQYF.